The next 10 T cell receptor beta chains were all read from a single sample in a study of shared clonotypes between healthy human individuals. The repertoire was sequenced with immunoSEQ multiplex PCR; TCRdb's copy has only in-frame clones and lacks some. This table has 2 million to 2.5 million clones, 95% appearing once. The sample taken for sequencing was naive CD4+ T cells sorted from blood. The subset was: CD45RA+ positively selected. The receptors stem from a man between 18 and 29 years old in good health.

V is TRBV11-3 and J is TRBJ2-3, with D unclear. Germline V gene data show CDR1 as SGHNT and CDR2 as YENEEA. Trimming shortened V by 3 bases and J by 0 bases, and 10 bases separated the two germline ends. This CDR3 is 15 amino acids long. In DNA form, the CDR3 reads TGTGCCAGCAGCTTGAACCCCTCTAGCACAGATACGCAGTATTTT. It specifies CASSLNPSSTDTQYF.

As for this clone: In the same sample, other DNA sequences code for this CDR3. The J gene is TRBJ2-7, the V gene TRBV20-1; TRBD2 matches at 7 bases. Trimming at V came to 5 bases and at J to 2 bases, leaving 0 bases not matched to a gene. Per germline, CDR1 DFQATT and CDR2 SNEGSKA (reference sequence). This CDR3 has 11 residues. Written as DNA, the CDR3 is TGCAGTGCTGGACTAGCCTACGAGCAGTACTTC. This encodes CSAGLAYEQYF.

The table lists this clone with a count of one. The J gene is TRBJ1-5, the V gene TRBV19; 9 bases are a match to TRBD1. Looked up from germline, CDR1 is LNHDA and CDR2 is SQIVND (reference sequence). The CDR3 is 14 residues long. V lost 5 bases to trimming and J lost 9 bases; unmatched junction nucleotides: 8. The CDR3 reads CASSVQQGAGPQHF. CDR3 DNA sequence: TGTGCCAGTAGTGTACAACAGGGGGCGGGGCCCCAGCATTTT. The full variable domain, rest sourced from reference TRBV19 and TRBJ1-5, is DGGITQSPKYLFRKEGQNVTLSCEQNLNHDAMYWYRQDPGQGLRLIYYSQIVNDFQKGDIAEGYSVSREKKESFPLTVTSAQKNPTAFYLCASSVQQGAGPQHFGDGTRLSIL.

As regards this clone: The junction shows a germline mismatch at one end, possibly a read error. The V gene is TRBV30, the J gene TRBJ1-1; D is uncertain. Per germline, CDR1 GTSNPN and CDR2 SVGIG (reference sequence). This CDR3 is built from 13 residues. The CDR3 sequence is CAWRRNLNAEAFF. In DNA, the CDR3 is TGTGCCTGGCGACGGAATTTGAACGCTGAAGCTTTCTTT.

The genes are TRBV28 and TRBJ1-2; 11 nucleotides align to TRBD1. CDR1 is MDHEN and CDR2 is SYDVKM in the germline V gene. This CDR3 has 16 amino acids. Unmatched junction bases numbered 8, after V lost 4 bases and J lost 4 bases. CDR3 coding DNA: TGTGCCAGCAGTTCTGGGGGGACAGGGGGTGGCTATGGCTACACCTTC. Residues: CASSSGGTGGGYGYTF.

The V call is TRBV19, the J call TRBJ1-1, with a weak D call TRBD1 (5 bases). V was pared by 8 bases and J by 1 base, with 8 bases between. The CDR3 is made up of 12 amino acids. Germline V gene sequence: CDR1 LNHDA, CDR2 SQIVND (reference sequence). The CDR3 region is CASWGENTEAFF. The CDR3 DNA reads as TGTGCCAGTTGGGGGGAGAACACTGAAGCTTTCTTT.

This sequence joins TRBV7-2 and TRBJ2-7; D gene uncertain. V lost 4 bases to trimming and J lost 3 bases, with 10 bases between them. CDR1 is SGHTA and CDR2 is FQGNSA in the germline V gene. This CDR3 is 13 amino acids long. The CDR3 DNA reads as TGTGCCAGCAGCTCCTATTCGGACTACGAGCAGTACTTC. This encodes CASSSYSDYEQYF.

The chain links TRBV2 to TRBJ2-7; D gene uncertain. Trimming took 4 bases from V and 7 from J, leaving 11 bases between them. Germline lookup yields CDR1 SNHLY and CDR2 FYNNEI. The CDR3 runs to 12 residues. The CDR3 coding sequence is TGTGCCAGCAGTGTTGACTGGACGGAGCAGTACTTC. It encodes CASSVDWTEQYF.

The chain has TRBV28 and TRBJ1-1; possibly TRBD1 for D (5 bases). CDR1 and CDR2 from the germline V gene are MDHEN and SYDVKM. CDR3 length equals 15 residues. The V end was cut by 6 bases, the J end by 5 bases, with 19 bases between. The CDR3 loop is CASRLAGPRGTEAFF. The DNA of the CDR3 is TGTGCCAGCAGGTTGGCCGGCCCTCGGGGGACTGAAGCTTTCTTT.

The chain uses TRBV9 and TRBJ1-5; D remains unclear. The CDR3 consists of 13 residues. V lost 4 bases to trimming and J lost 5 bases, with 10 bases between them. CDR1 and CDR2 from the germline V gene are SGDLS and YYNGEE. The CDR3 is CASSTGTDQPQHF. DNA for the CDR3: TGTGCCAGCAGCACGGGTACGGATCAGCCCCAGCATTTT.